Here is one T cell receptor (beta chain) with its context. The antigen is undetermined. The record originates from a study of T cell responses to AZD1222 COVID-19 vaccine. Per the germline V gene, CDR1 is LNHDA and CDR2 is SQIVND (reference sequence). J was trimmed by 2 bases and V by 4 bases; bases with no gene match: 7. The CDR3 spans 15 residues. The repertoire was sequenced with immunoSEQ multiplex PCR; TCRdb's copy has only in-frame clones and lacks some. The data show 110,000 to 150,000 clones, approximately 94% seen once. Overall study findings and caveats: Targets within unmutated variant regions were reportedly found for nearly half of spike-specific TCRs. In a largely white British group with more females than males, clonal diversity was possibly underestimated. Repertoires were sampled only after the peak T cell response.

This TCR came from an adult in good health. The V and J genes are TRBV19 and TRBJ1-1; TRBD1 agrees at 7 bases. Sequences were derived from peripheral blood, sampled on day 0 of AZD1222 vaccination. The CDR3, as DNA: TGTGCCAGTAGTAGCGCCGGGACAGTAAACACTGAAGCTTTCTTT. This sequence encodes CASSSAGTVNTEAFF.